At least ten counts were recorded for the clone carrying this T cell receptor beta chain. No antigen is known for it. Molecular barcoded adaptors covering alpha/delta and beta/gamma chains were used on approximately 400 ng RNA. TCRdb fed the reads into MiXCR, producing one record per CDR3 protein. The data contain some 120,000 distinct CDR3 sequences, about an eighth of them seen just once; the ten biggest clones take up approximately 9.9%. These data come from a study of read filtering for tumor transcriptome and immune sequencing. About the study: Patients were approximately 17 male and approximately 14 female, mean age approximately 70 years, range roughly 47 to 85. DNase treatment preceded whole-transcriptome library preparation. Overall study results and limits: IR-seq captured clonotypes deeper and more reliably than RNA-seq.

The germline V gene encodes CDR1 KGHDR and CDR2 SFDVKD. The V gene end was trimmed by 3 bases and the J gene end by 5 bases; junction bases not matched to a gene: 4. CDR3 length equals 15 residues. The TCR sequence derives from a donor at least 40 years old with multiple myeloma. This chain joins TRBV24-1 and TRBJ2-3; TRBD2 aligns across 10 bases. The sequencing sample was made of a population of CD138-negative cells sorted from bone marrow. Here the CDR3 reads CATSDPAGGQDTQYF. The CDR3 nucleotides are TGTGCCACCAGTGATCCAGCGGGGGGGCAAGATACGCAGTATTTT.